A single sample is the source of the 18 T cell receptor beta chains below, sequenced in a study of CD4+ T cells in melanoma. The repertoire was sequenced with immunoSEQ multiplex PCR; TCRdb's copy has only in-frame clones and lacks some. The sample includes 110,000 to 150,000 clones, 92% of them seen just once. The receptors derive from a human donor with melanoma.

The rearrangement joins TRBV5-8 to TRBJ1-2, with a tentative D call TRBD1 (5 bases). The CDR3 consists of 14 residues. Trimming shortened V by 3 bases and J by 4 bases, and 13 bases separated the two germline ends. From germline, CDR1 is SGHTS and CDR2 YDEGEE. The CDR3 DNA reads as TGTGCCAGCAGCTGGGCGACAGTGATCTATGGCTACACCTTC. It is translated as CASSWATVIYGYTF.

This chain uses TRBV7-8 with TRBJ2-7, with 8 bases lining up with TRBD2. Trimming at V came to 8 bases and at J to 7 bases, leaving 10 bases not matched to a gene. Germline V gene lookup returns CDR1 SGHVS and CDR2 FQNEAQ. The CDR3 sequence is 13 residues long. Here the CDR3 reads CASVAGGYEEQYF. The CDR3, as DNA: TGTGCCAGCGTGGCGGGGGGCTATGAGGAGCAGTACTTC.

This chain connects TRBV5-1 to TRBJ1-2; a possible D gene is TRBD1 (5 bases). Trimming cost V 0 bases and J 7 bases, with 16 bases left between them. Germline V gene sequence: CDR1 SGHRS, CDR2 YFSETQ. CDR3 length: 15 amino acids. CDR3 DNA: TGCGCCAGCAGCTTGGACAGGCCGGCTCTCGGTGGCTACACCTTC. Protein sequence: CASSLDRPALGGYTF.

The J gene is TRBJ1-1, the V gene TRBV11-2, with D uncertain. Deletions cut 3 bases from V and 0 bases from J, with 14 bases between. The CDR3 spans 16 residues. Per the germline V gene, CDR1 is SGHAT and CDR2 is FQNNGV. The DNA of the CDR3 is TGTGCCAGCAGCTTCCCCCGAGGCGGGATGAACACTGAAGCTTTCTTT. Protein: CASSFPRGGMNTEAFF.

The chain links TRBV18 to TRBJ2-5; D remains ambiguous. The CDR3 sequence is 13 residues long. In germline, CDR1 is KGHSH, CDR2 LQKENI. V lost 4 bases to trimming and J lost 3 bases, with 9 bases between them. CDR3 region: CASSRYLEETQYF. In DNA form, the CDR3 reads TGTGCCAGCTCACGGTACCTGGAAGAGACCCAGTACTTC.

This chain connects TRBV6-1 to TRBJ1-1; D not certain. Germline values: CDR1 MNHNS, CDR2 SASEGT. Trimming shortened V by 5 bases and J by 2 bases, and 3 bases separated the two germline ends. The CDR3 contains 11 residues. CDR3 protein: CASSSNTEAFF. CDR3 nucleotides: TGTGCCAGCAGTAGTAACACTGAAGCTTTCTTT.

The rearrangement joins TRBV11-3 to TRBJ2-1; D possibly corresponds to TRBD1 (7 bases). Germline V gives CDR1 SGHNT, CDR2 YENEEA. V was shortened by 2 bases and J by 7 bases, with 15 bases between the two germline ends. The CDR3 covers 15 residues. The CDR3 nucleotides read TGTGCCAGCAGCTTAAGCCTCCCAGGGGGGAATGAGCAGTTCTTC. It codes for CASSLSLPGGNEQFF.

This clone was recorded once. The chain couples TRBV5-4 to TRBJ1-2; 8 bases match TRBD1. The CDR3 has 14 residues. Germline trimming cut 4 bases from V and 5 bases from J; bases unmatched to any gene: 7. Looked up from germline, CDR1 is SGHNT and CDR2 is YYREEE (reference sequence). DNA for the CDR3: TGTGCCAGCAGCCCGGCAAGACAGGGGTATGGCTACACCTTC. This encodes CASSPARQGYGYTF.

The chain recombines TRBV6-1 with TRBJ2-7; D call uncertain. There are 16 residues in the CDR3. Germline V gene sequence: CDR1 MNHNS, CDR2 SASEGT. Trimming pared 4 bases from V and 4 bases from J, leaving 20 bases between. The CDR3 sequence: CASSGRTALTTYEQYF. In DNA, the CDR3 is TGTGCCAGCAGTGGTAGAACAGCCCTCACCACGTACGAGCAGTACTTC.

This chain uses TRBV5-1 with TRBJ2-5, with D possibly being TRBD1 (7 bases). V was shortened by 0 bases and J by 4 bases, with 16 bases between the two germline ends. This CDR3 is 16 amino acids long. Germline V lookup: CDR1 SGHRS, CDR2 YFSETQ. Written as DNA, the CDR3 is TGCGCCAGCAGCTTGGCCGTTTCAGGGGGAGGAGAGACCCAGTACTTC. It codes for CASSLAVSGGGETQYF.

This chain uses TRBV6-5 with TRBJ2-2; a possible D gene is TRBD1 (5 bases). Germline V gives CDR1 MNHEY, CDR2 SVGAGI. The CDR3 spans 13 residues. Trimming stripped 2 bases from V and 5 bases from J, with 6 bases between. The DNA of the CDR3 is TGTGCCAGCAGTTACCCAGGGACCGGGGAGCTGTTTTTT. Translating gives CASSYPGTGELFF.

This clone was picked up one time. The chain employs TRBV6-5 and TRBJ1-6; D is unresolved. In germline, CDR1 is MNHEY, CDR2 SVGAGI. Trimming left V 0 bases short and J 7 bases short, with 7 bases between. The CDR3 consists of 14 residues. CDR3 region: CASSYSALNSPLHF. DNA of the CDR3: TGTGCCAGCAGTTACTCGGCACTGAATTCACCCCTCCACTTT.

This sequence joins TRBV30 and TRBJ2-3, with 11 bases lining up with TRBD2. CDR1 and CDR2 from the germline V gene are GTSNPN and SVGIG (reference sequence). This CDR3 contains 13 residues. The CDR3 loop reads CALAGGPSDTQYF. The CDR3 DNA is TGTGCGTTAGCGGGGGGGCCCTCAGATACGCAGTATTTT.

The chain couples TRBV7-2 to TRBJ1-1, with D possibly being TRBD1 (5 bases). This CDR3 spans 13 amino acids. CDR1 is SGHTA, CDR2 FQGNSA, per germline. Trimming stripped 3 bases from V and 5 bases from J, with 10 bases between. The CDR3 sequence: CASSLSSGTEAFF. The CDR3 DNA reads TGTGCCAGCAGCTTGAGTTCAGGGACTGAAGCTTTCTTT.

The J gene is TRBJ1-6, the V gene TRBV2, with D unresolved. The V gene's germline CDR1 is SNHLY and CDR2 FYNNEI. The CDR3 totals 15 residues. The V end was cut by 5 bases, the J end by 4 bases, with 12 bases between. CDR3 nucleotide sequence: TGTGCCAGCAGTCCTAAGGTGGAGTATAATTCACCCCTCCACTTT. This codes for CASSPKVEYNSPLHF.

This sequence joins TRBV6-5 and TRBJ2-7; perhaps D is TRBD1 or TRBD2 (5 bases each). Looked up from germline, CDR1 is MNHEY and CDR2 is SVGAGI. This CDR3 contains 14 residues. With 5 bases removed from V and 2 bases from J, the gap between germline ends came to 13 bases. The CDR3 protein is CASSRDGAAYEQYF. CDR3 nucleotides: TGTGCCAGCAGTCGGGACGGCGCCGCCTACGAGCAGTACTTC.

The V and J genes are TRBV6-5 and TRBJ2-7; D gene unclear. V shed 0 bases and J shed 2 bases, with 8 bases lying between them. The CDR3 contains 14 residues. Germline CDR1 reads MNHEY; CDR2 reads SVGAGI. In DNA form, the CDR3 reads TGTGCCAGCAGTTACTCGATTTATGCCTACGAGCAGTACTTC. This encodes CASSYSIYAYEQYF.

The rearrangement joins TRBV2 to TRBJ1-3; unclear D gene. This CDR3 spans 13 amino acids. Trimming stripped 8 bases from V and 5 bases from J, with 13 bases between. Germline CDR1 is SNHLY and CDR2 is FYNNEI. CDR3 sequence: CASEGSQRNTIYF. CDR3 nucleotides: TGTGCCAGCGAAGGGTCACAGAGAAACACCATATATTTT.